This TCR beta chain was retrieved from a study of identical twins. Study conclusions and caveats: Twins' excess sharing was less marked for out-of-frame beta sequences. While abundant cord blood beta clonotypes carried fewer insertions, memory repertoires showed no such pattern.

TCRdb analysed the 5' RACE reads with MiXCR anew, one entry per CDR3 protein. Here the sample spans 410,000 or so distinct CDR3 sequences, 18% being singletons. In this sample, this clonotype turned up many times. Its specificity is unknown. This CDR3 region has 17 residues. The germline gives CDR1 SEHNR, CDR2 FQNEAQ (reference sequence). The V end lost 5 bases, the J end lost 6 bases, and 22 bases lay between the germline ends. Sequencing was done on a sample of naive T cells sorted from blood. This receptor was obtained from a man aged 45-60 years in good health. This chain joins TRBV7-9 and TRBJ2-2, with D possibly being TRBD2 (5 bases). The CDR3 is CASSTTKRTSMAGELFF. The CDR3, as DNA: TGTGCCAGCAGCACTACGAAGCGGACCTCCATGGCCGGGGAGCTGTTTTTT.